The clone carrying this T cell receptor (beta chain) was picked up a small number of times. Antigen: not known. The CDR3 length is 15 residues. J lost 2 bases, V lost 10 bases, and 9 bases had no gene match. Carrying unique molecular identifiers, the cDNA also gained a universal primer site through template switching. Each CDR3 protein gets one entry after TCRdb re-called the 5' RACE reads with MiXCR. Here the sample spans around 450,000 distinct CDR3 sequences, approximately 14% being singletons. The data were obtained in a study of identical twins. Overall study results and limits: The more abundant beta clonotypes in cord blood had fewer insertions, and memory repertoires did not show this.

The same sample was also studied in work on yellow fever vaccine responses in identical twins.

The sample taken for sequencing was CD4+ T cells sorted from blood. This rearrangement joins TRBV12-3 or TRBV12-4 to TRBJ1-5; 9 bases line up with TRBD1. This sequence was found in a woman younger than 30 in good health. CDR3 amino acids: CATATGGGGNQPQHF. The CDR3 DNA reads TGTGCCACCGCTACAGGGGGCGGGGGCAATCAGCCCCAGCATTTT.